The 7 T cell receptor beta chains below were found in one sample sequenced in a study of T-cell reconstitution after alpha-beta-depleted transplantation in children. The TCRbeta library incorporated unique molecular identifiers. TCRdb re-called the PCR reads through MiXCR, storing one row per CDR3 protein. The repertoire includes over 150,000 distinct CDR3 sequences, less than 8% of them detected once, and 3% to 3.5% sits in the top ten. Sequences were derived from PBMCs from the stem cell graft donor, sampled from the stem cell graft. These receptors came from a human donor who donated a stem cell graft to a child with Wiskott-Aldrich syndrome.

Many counts were recorded for this clonotype. The chain couples TRBV3-1 to TRBJ2-3; maybe TRBD2 (6 bases). CDR1 and CDR2 (germline): LGHDT, YNNKEL (reference sequence). The CDR3 loop spans 16 amino acids. Deletions cut 1 base from V and 1 base from J, with 12 bases between. The CDR3 protein is CASSQAVLAGTDTQYF. CDR3 DNA sequence: TGTGCCAGCAGCCAAGCGGTATTAGCGGGCACAGATACGCAGTATTTT.

Only one count was recorded for this clonotype. The chain is built from TRBV2 and TRBJ1-2; 7 bases map to TRBD1. Per the germline V gene, CDR1 is SNHLY and CDR2 is FYNNEI. The V segment lost 7 bases and the J segment 6 bases; nucleotides outside the gene matches: 8. This CDR3 has 13 residues. The CDR3 sequence is CASTMSGTDGYTF. DNA of the CDR3: TGTGCCAGCACCATGTCGGGGACAGATGGCTACACCTTC.

This clonotype was detected only a few times. The V call is TRBV7-9, the J call TRBJ1-5; D gene ambiguous. The CDR3 is made up of 14 amino acids. Trimming shortened V by 5 bases and J by 3 bases, and 11 bases separated the two germline ends. CDR1 SEHNR and CDR2 FQNEAQ come from the germline V gene (reference sequence). CDR3 bases: TGTGCCAGCAGCCCCGAGGACTACAATCAGCCCCAGCATTTT. Residues: CASSPEDYNQPQHF.

This clonotype appeared many times. V and J are TRBV18 and TRBJ1-1, with 9 bases matching TRBD1. In germline, CDR1 is KGHSH, CDR2 LQKENI. V lost 2 bases to trimming and J lost 5 bases; unmatched junction nucleotides: 9. The CDR3 extends over 16 amino acids. CDR3 coding DNA: TGTGCCAGCTCACCAACACAGGGGGCGCGACGAACTGAAGCTTTCTTT. Its protein product is CASSPTQGARRTEAFF.

This clonotype was recorded many times. Sequence at one end of the junction differs from germline and may be a read error. This sequence joins TRBV5-1 and TRBJ1-5; 9 bases agree with TRBD1. Germline V gives CDR1 SGHRS, CDR2 YFSETQ. CDR3 length equals 16 residues. The CDR3 is CASSLGPGQGNQPQHF. In DNA, the CDR3 is TGCGCCAGCAGCTTGGGACCGGGACAGGGCAACCAGCCCCAGCATTTT.

This clonotype showed up many times. The chain joins TRBV9 to TRBJ2-4, with D unresolved. V was pared by 3 bases and J by 5 bases, with 12 bases between. The CDR3 has 14 amino acids. In germline, CDR1 is SGDLS, CDR2 YYNGEE. CDR3 residues: CASSEGSRQNIQYF. The CDR3 nucleotides are TGTGCCAGCAGCGAGGGCTCTAGACAAAACATTCAGTACTTC.

This clonotype has at least ten counts. V and J are TRBV29-1 and TRBJ1-2; 7 nucleotides line up with TRBD1. Trimming cost V 2 bases and J 4 bases; bases outside gene matches: 7. The CDR3 runs 14 residues. Germline-derived CDR1 and CDR2 are SQVTM and ANQGSEA. The CDR3 reads CSVEIMDRIYGYTF. CDR3 bases: TGCAGCGTTGAAATTATGGACAGGATCTATGGCTACACCTTC.